The source of this T cell receptor beta chain is a study of blood T cells in healthy people across ages. Germline loops: CDR1 MNHEY, CDR2 SVGEGT. CDR3 length equals 14 residues. A sample-barcoded 5' primer and a J-beta primer mix were used in a second PCR of about 6 to 12 cycles. TCRdb analysed the 5' RACE reads with MiXCR anew, one entry per CDR3 protein. Among a few hundred thousand distinct CDR3 sequences, 25% to 30% were seen once, and the ten largest hold under 20%. The study recruited healthy Caucasian donors from Russia who were aged roughly 6 to 100. Sequenced sample: blood. This chain uses TRBV6-2 or TRBV6-3 with TRBJ2-1; D tentatively fits TRBD1 or TRBD2 (5 bases each). The J call may be incorrect, as the DNA end agrees better with TRBJ2-7. This clonotype was sampled from a woman in her sixties or seventies in good health. DNA of the CDR3: TGTGCCAGCAGTTATTCTCGGGGACCGAACGAGCAGTACTTC. This encodes CASSYSRGPNEQYF.